This TCR beta chain was found in a study of T cells after yellow fever vaccination. General study points: Reappearance after the booster was seen for most primary-vaccination clones, at 96% CD4 and 70% to 90% CD8. FACS-sorted repertoires could contain abundant clonotypes contaminating from the bulk population. The CD4 compartment and the CD8 compartment contained a small share of clonotypes in common.

This CDR3 has 15 residues. The V end lost 6 bases, the J end lost 4 bases, and 17 bases lay between the germline ends. CDR1 SGHDN and CDR2 FVKESK come from the germline V gene. This clonotype was detected ten times or more. The antigen is undetermined. Synthesis of TCR cDNA relied on 5'RACE template switching, which attached a universal primer site and UMIs. TCRdb re-analysed the 5' RACE reads in MiXCR, keeping a single row per CDR3 protein. The repertoire has around 600,000 distinct CDR3 sequences, more than 9% of them found once; the top ten carry around 14%. This clonotype was sampled from a man between 25 and 39 years old who received the YFV17D yellow fever vaccine. The rearrangement uses TRBV14 and TRBJ2-3; a weak D match, TRBD2 (5 bases). This sample comprised PBMCs, obtained on the day of the yellow fever booster vaccination. The CDR3 nucleotides read TGTGCCAGCAGTCCGACAAATCTAGCCGCAGATACGCAGTATTTT. It codes for CASSPTNLAADTQYF.